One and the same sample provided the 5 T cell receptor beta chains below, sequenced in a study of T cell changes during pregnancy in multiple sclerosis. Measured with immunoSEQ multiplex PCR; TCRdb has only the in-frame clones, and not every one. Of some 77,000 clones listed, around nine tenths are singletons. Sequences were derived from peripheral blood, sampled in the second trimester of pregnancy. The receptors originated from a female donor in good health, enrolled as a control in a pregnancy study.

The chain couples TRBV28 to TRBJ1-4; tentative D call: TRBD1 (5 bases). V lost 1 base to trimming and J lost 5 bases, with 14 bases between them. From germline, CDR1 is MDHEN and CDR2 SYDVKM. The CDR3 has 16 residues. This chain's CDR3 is CASSLFAGQNNEKLFF. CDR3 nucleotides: TGTGCCAGCAGTTTATTCGCGGGGCAGAACAATGAAAAACTGTTTTTT.

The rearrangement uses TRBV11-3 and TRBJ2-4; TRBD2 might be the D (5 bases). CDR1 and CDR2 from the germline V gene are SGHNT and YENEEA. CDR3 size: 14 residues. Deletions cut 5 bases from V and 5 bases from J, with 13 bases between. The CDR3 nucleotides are TGTGCCAGCAGCCCACGGGGAAAGGAAAACATTCAGTACTTC. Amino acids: CASSPRGKENIQYF.

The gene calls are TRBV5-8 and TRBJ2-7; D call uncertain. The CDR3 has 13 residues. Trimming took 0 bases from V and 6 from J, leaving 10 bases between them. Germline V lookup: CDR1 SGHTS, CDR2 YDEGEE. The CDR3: CASSLGAATEQYF. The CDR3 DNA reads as TGTGCCAGCAGCTTGGGGGCCGCTACCGAGCAGTACTTC.

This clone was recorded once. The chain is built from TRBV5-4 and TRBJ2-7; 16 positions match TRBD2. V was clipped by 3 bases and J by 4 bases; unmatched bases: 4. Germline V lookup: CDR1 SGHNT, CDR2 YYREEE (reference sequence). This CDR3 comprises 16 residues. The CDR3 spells CASSSGLAGGQYEQYF. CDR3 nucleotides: TGTGCCAGCAGCTCGGGACTAGCGGGGGGGCAGTACGAGCAGTACTTC.

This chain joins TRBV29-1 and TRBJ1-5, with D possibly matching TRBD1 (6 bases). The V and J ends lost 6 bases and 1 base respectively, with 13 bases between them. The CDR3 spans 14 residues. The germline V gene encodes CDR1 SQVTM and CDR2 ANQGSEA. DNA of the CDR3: TGCAGCGTGAGGGCCCAGGGGAGCAATCAGCCCCAGCATTTT. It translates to CSVRAQGSNQPQHF.